The clone carrying this TCR beta chain was counted once. Its antigen is unknown. Time point given: pre-sensitization, week 0. Treatment denoted: therapeutic diphenylcyclopropenone sensitization with weekly scalp DPC. This sample is drawn from a study of human T cells and chemical hapten exposure. Study observations and caveats: Against controls, expanded TCRs gave rise to significantly more large CDR3 similarity clusters.

TCRdb called the RACE reads again in MiXCR, with one record for every CDR3 protein. The table shows more than 250,000 distinct CDR3 sequences, with just under 8% occurring only once. The receptor was derived from a man between 18 and 35 years old with alopecia areata. Some clones in this sample may be carry-over from other donors' samples. The sequencing used whole blood, collected in connection with sensitization to the hapten diphenylcyclopropenone (DPC).

DNA of the CDR3: TGTGCCAGCAGTCGCGCGACCGGGACAGGAGTTCCCTACGAGCAGTACTTC. Translation gives CASSRATGTGVPYEQYF. The chain links TRBV7-9 to TRBJ2-7; 8 bases are a match to TRBD1. V shed 6 bases and J 2 bases; nucleotides not matched to a gene: 15. Germline V gene sequence: CDR1 SEHNR, CDR2 FQNEAQ (reference sequence). The CDR3 is 17 amino acids. The full variable domain, its missing parts supplied by reference TRBV7-9 and TRBJ2-7, is DTGVSQNPRHKITKRGQNVTFRCDPISEHNRLYWYRQTLGQGPEFLTYFQNEAQLEKSRLLSDRFSAERPKGSFSTLEIQRTEQGDSAMYLCASSRATGTGVPYEQYFGPGTRLTVT.